The entry below gives a single T cell receptor (beta chain) sequence along with its context. The draw of peripheral blood yielded 8.5 to 10 milliliters from each donor. The sample is drawn from a study of blood T cells in healthy people across ages. The germline V gene has CDR1 LGHNA and CDR2 YSLEER. This CDR3 is built from 14 residues. Deletions cut 3 bases from V and 8 bases from J, with 14 bases between. Alongside a J-beta primer mix, a sample-barcoded 5' primer served in a second PCR lasting 7 to 11 cycles. Tagging of each cDNA molecule was performed by a template-switch adaptor with 12 random nucleotides. MiXCR, run by TCRdb on the 5' RACE reads, gives a single entry per CDR3 protein. The profile shows 1,500,000 or so distinct CDR3 sequences, 40% to 45% of them singletons.

This chain connects TRBV4-3 to TRBJ2-1, with D tentatively TRBD1 (6 bases). Sample: blood. This receptor was taken from a young woman in good health. This chain's CDR3 is CASSHRTGRDEQFF. The CDR3 DNA follows: TGCGCCAGCAGCCATCGAACAGGGAGAGATGAGCAGTTCTTC.